Sequencing of this T cell receptor delta chain was carried out in a study of γδ T cells in repeated Plasmodium falciparum infection. Study in general: Donors were malaria-exposed Malian children or age- and gender-matched Australian children. Regarding the study as a whole: Many TCRgamma sequences overlapped between individuals in stable Vgamma9/Vdelta2+ repertoires.

Trimming took 1 base from V and 2 from J; bases not matched to a gene: 27. The CDR3 is 24 amino acids. Germline loops: CDR1 TSWWSYY, CDR2 QGS. Gammadelta T cells were flow-sorted from PBMC into Vgamma9/Vdelta2+ and Vdelta2-negative populations for bulk analysis. TCRdb fed the multiplex PCR reads into CATT to redo clone calling. The repertoire includes over 55,000 delta-chain clones, over 1.5% of them detected once, and approximately 16% sits in the top ten. This clone was counted between two and nine times. Its specificity is not known. The TCRdb protein comes from a much larger clone and disagrees with this DNA's translation at residue 17, likely due to a read error; the protein given here is derived from the DNA.

The material sequenced was gamma-delta T cells from blood. The chain is built from TRDV1 and TRDJ1, with 11 bases aligning to TRDD3. The clonotype was recovered from a pool of human donors (malaria-infected and uninfected, not separated). The CDR3 DNA reads as TGTGCTCTTGGGGAACCTGAGAGATACGTCGTCCGATACTGGGGGATAGCGGGGACCGATAAACTCATCTTT. This sequence encodes CALGEPERYVVRYWGIAGTDKLIF.